These T cell receptor beta chains were read from a single sample in a study of somatic mutations in cytotoxic T cells in rheumatoid arthritis. Only in-frame clones appear in the TCRdb table, and some are missing; sequencing was by immunoSEQ multiplex PCR. The table lists about 4,200 clones, 72% of them singletons. The sequenced sample consisted of CD8+ T cells sorted from blood. The receptors here all came from an adult with rheumatoid arthritis. Each CDR3 is given with its conserved first and last residue. A D gene is named only where the DNA matches it firmly. The listing skips clone size in some rows; elsewhere it reads once, few, many or a size class.

V	D	J	size	CDR3	DNA
TRBV7-9	NA	TRBJ2-3	NA	CASSLARGPRDTDTQYF	TGTGCCAGCAGCTTAGCGAGGGGCCCGCGGGATACAGATACGCAGTATTTT
TRBV18	NA	TRBJ1-4	NA	CASSPRNIRQGEEKLFF	TGTGCCAGCTCACCACGTAACATTCGGCAGGGAGAAGAAAAACTGTTTTTT
TRBV25-1	NA	TRBJ1-5	NA	CASSPGLNQPQHF	TGTGCCAGCAGTCCTGGTCTCAATCAGCCCCAGCATTTT
TRBV25-1	NA	TRBJ1-1	NA	CASSEYWGGQGNTEAFF	TGTGCCAGCAGTGAATATTGGGGGGGCCAGGGGAACACTGAAGCTTTCTTT
TRBV5-4	TRBD2	TRBJ2-7	NA	CASSAGASYEQYF	TGTGCCAGCAGCGCGGGAGCCTCCTACGAGCAGTACTTC
TRBV5-1	TRBD2	TRBJ2-1	NA	CASSSYTGGGRADEQFF	TGCGCCAGCAGCTCCTACACCGGGGGTGGGAGGGCTGATGAGCAGTTCTTC
TRBV19	NA	TRBJ1-5	NA	CASSLGLFNQPQHF	TGTGCCAGTAGTCTAGGACTGTTTAATCAGCCCCAGCATTTT
TRBV4-1	NA	TRBJ1-2	NA	CASSQDWRGNNYGYTF	TGCGCCAGCAGCCAAGATTGGCGAGGAAATAACTATGGCTACACCTTC
TRBV25-1	TRBD2	TRBJ2-2	NA	CASKRGADTGELFF	TGTGCCAGCAAGCGGGGGGCGGACACCGGGGAGCTGTTTTTT
TRBV29-1	NA	TRBJ1-1	NA	CSVTRTEAFF	TGCAGCGTTACCCGGACTGAAGCTTTCTTT
TRBV7-9	TRBD1	TRBJ2-5	NA	CASSSRTGWGQETQYF	TGTGCCAGCAGCTCCCGGACAGGGTGGGGCCAAGAGACCCAGTACTTC
TRBV7-2	NA	TRBJ1-2	few	CASSYPTLYGYTF	TGTGCCAGCAGCTATCCTACCCTCTATGGCTACACCTTC
TRBV9	NA	TRBJ2-1	NA	CASSLRMGGGMDEQFF	TGTGCCAGCAGCCTCCGGATGGGGGGGGGCATGGATGAGCAGTTCTTC
TRBV27	NA	TRBJ2-5	NA	CASSLNREETQYF	TGTGCCAGCAGTTTGAACAGGGAAGAGACCCAGTACTTC
TRBV4-3	NA	TRBJ2-7	NA	CASSQEATGTYEQYF	TGCGCCAGCAGCCAGGAAGCCACAGGGACCTACGAGCAGTACTTC
TRBV7-8	NA	TRBJ1-5	NA	CASSPYGGNQPQHF	TGTGCCAGCAGCCCATACGGGGGCAATCAGCCCCAGCATTTT
TRBV9	NA	TRBJ1-2	NA	CASGGGFQNYGYTF	TGTGCCAGCGGGGGTGGCTTTCAAAACTATGGCTACACCTTC
TRBV12-5	TRBD1	TRBJ1-1	NA	CASGLVINVGTGGTEAFF	TGTGCTAGTGGTTTGGTCATCAATGTCGGGACAGGGGGGACTGAAGCTTTCTTT
TRBV9	NA	TRBJ1-2	NA	CASSPRQWGSYGYTF	TGTGCCAGCAGCCCTCGCCAGTGGGGGAGCTATGGCTACACCTTC
TRBV7-9	NA	TRBJ2-5	NA	CASSSGLTQETQYF	TGTGCCAGCAGCTCGGGCCTAACCCAAGAGACCCAGTACTTC
TRBV6-5	NA	TRBJ2-1	NA	CASSYGPSSYNEQFF	TGTGCCAGCAGTTACGGGCCGAGCTCCTACAATGAGCAGTTCTTC
TRBV4-3	NA	TRBJ2-7	NA	CASSQYGGAYEQYF	TGCGCCAGCAGCCAATACGGGGGTGCCTACGAGCAGTACTTC
TRBV5-1	NA	TRBJ2-3	NA	CASSLVLATSTDTQYF	TGCGCCAGCAGCTTGGTTCTAGCGACAAGCACAGATACGCAGTATTTT
TRBV12-5	NA	TRBJ2-7	NA	CASAPPSAGTYEQYF	TGTGCTAGTGCCCCCCCATCAGCAGGCACCTACGAGCAGTACTTC